The 12 T cell receptor beta chains reported below all come from one sample, sequenced in a study of follicular helper T cells after annual influenza vaccination. Time point specified: 2015-2016 season, 7 days after influenza vaccination. The protocol was immunoSEQ multiplex PCR, while the TCRdb copy is restricted to in-frame clones and leaves out a portion. Of 5,500 to 6,000 clones listed, almost 85% are singletons. The input for sequencing was CXCR5+ CD38- circulating T follicular helper cells from blood, taken 7 days after influenza vaccination. Subset defined: circulating Tfh, non-naive CD4+CXCR5+PD-1+ (ICOS+CD38+ or ICOS-CD38-). The source is an adult who received the influenza vaccine.

The chain combines TRBV6-1 with TRBJ1-1; 7 bases map to TRBD1. With V trimmed by 4 bases and J by 1 base, 3 bases remained unmatched. The CDR3 has 14 residues. The germline V gene encodes CDR1 MNHNS and CDR2 SASEGT. DNA of the CDR3: TGTGCCAGCAGTGCAACAGGGGCGAACACTGAAGCTTTCTTT. Translated, it gives CASSATGANTEAFF.

This clone was recorded once. The chain couples TRBV4-3 to TRBJ2-5, with D perhaps matching TRBD1 (5 bases). V shed 2 bases and J shed 5 bases, with 12 bases lying between them. Germline V gives CDR1 LGHNA, CDR2 YSLEER. The CDR3 loop spans 14 amino acids. The CDR3 region is CASSQHLKGETQYF. The DNA of the CDR3 is TGCGCCAGCAGCCAACATCTTAAGGGGGAGACCCAGTACTTC.

This chain's CDR3 is CASSSGQGRTGELFF. The CDR3 nucleotides read TGTGCCAGCAGCTCGGGACAGGGGAGAACCGGGGAGCTGTTTTTT. The chain is built from TRBV7-9 and TRBJ2-2, with 10 positions matching TRBD1. The length of the CDR3 is 15 residues. The germline CDR1 and CDR2 sequences are SEHNR and FQNEAQ (reference sequence). V lost 4 bases to trimming and J lost 5 bases; unmatched junction nucleotides: 4.

With respect to this clone: Compared with germline, one end of the junction differs, possibly owing to a read error. The chain employs TRBV6-5 and TRBJ2-1; the D gene is possibly TRBD2 (6 bases). Germline V gives CDR1 MNHEY, CDR2 SVGAGI. The CDR3 runs 11 residues. CDR3 residues: CASSGGTSRLF. The DNA of the CDR3 is TGTGCCAGCAGTGGCGGGACCTCTCGCCTCTTC.

The rearrangement links TRBV5-4 to TRBJ1-6, with 11 bases fitting TRBD1. This CDR3 is built from 14 residues. J gave up 9 bases and V 5 bases, and 4 bases lay outside the gene matches. In germline, CDR1 is SGHNT, CDR2 YYREEE (reference sequence). CDR3 amino acids: CASSKGTGGSPLHF. The CDR3 nucleotides read TGTGCCAGCAGTAAAGGGACAGGGGGTTCACCCCTCCACTTT. Full variable domain (outside the CDR3, taken from reference TRBV5-4 and TRBJ1-6): ETGVTQSPTHLIKTRGQQVTLRCSSQSGHNTVSWYQQALGQGPQFIFQYYREEENGRGNFPPRFSGLQFPNYSSELNVNALELDDSALYLCASSKGTGGSPLHFGNGTRLTVT.

The genes are TRBV7-2 and TRBJ1-1; no clear D gene. The V and J ends lost 5 bases and 2 bases respectively, with 9 bases between them. The CDR3 is made up of 13 amino acids. CDR1 is SGHTA, CDR2 FQGNSA, per germline. Written as DNA, the CDR3 is TGTGCCAGCAGCCCTTACCTCAACACTGAAGCTTTCTTT. Amino acids: CASSPYLNTEAFF.

This clone was detected a few times. CDR3 in DNA: TGTGCCAGTAGTATGGGGGAACACTATGGCTACACCTTC. Protein: CASSMGEHYGYTF. V is TRBV19 and J is TRBJ1-2, with D possibly being TRBD1 (5 bases). The CDR3 has 13 residues. V shed 3 bases and J shed 3 bases, with 8 bases lying between them. CDR1 is LNHDA, CDR2 SQIVND, per germline (reference sequence).

The chain uses TRBV7-2 and TRBJ2-5; D could derive from TRBD1 or TRBD2 (6 bases each). V was trimmed by 4 bases and J by 5 bases, leaving 14 bases between them. Germline CDR1 SGHTA, CDR2 FQGNSA. The CDR3 is made up of 14 amino acids. Written as DNA, the CDR3 is TGTGCCAGCAGCTGGGGGCGGGAATCGGAGACCCAGTACTTC. Its translation is CASSWGRESETQYF.

This chain joins TRBV25-1 and TRBJ1-1; the D is unclear. Trimming shortened V by 4 bases and J by 5 bases, and 11 bases separated the two germline ends. The CDR3 runs 13 residues. Germline CDR1 is MGHDK and CDR2 is SYGVNS. CDR3 bases: TGTGCCAGCAGTGCCGGAGGGCGGACTGAAGCTTTCTTT. Residues: CASSAGGRTEAFF.

This chain uses TRBV15 with TRBJ1-6; D might be TRBD1 (5 bases). Looked up from germline, CDR1 is LNHNV and CDR2 is YYDKDF (reference sequence). This CDR3 contains 15 residues. The V end was cut by 0 bases, the J end by 7 bases, with 10 bases between. The CDR3, as DNA: TGTGCCACCAGCAGAGATCGGGGGGGGAATTCACCCCTCCACTTT. It codes for CATSRDRGGNSPLHF. The full variable domain, rest sourced from reference TRBV15 and TRBJ1-6, is DAMVIQNPRYQVTQFGKPVTLSCSQTLNHNVMYWYQQKSSQAPKLLFHYYDKDFNNEADTPDNFQSRRPNTSFCFLDIRSPGLGDTAMYLCATSRDRGGNSPLHFGNGTRLTVT.

DNA for the CDR3: TGTGCCAGCAGCTTTAGCGGGCTAAGCACAGATACGCAGTATTTT. It is translated as CASSFSGLSTDTQYF. The chain carries TRBV11-3 and TRBJ2-3; 7 bases line up with TRBD2. The CDR3 length is 15 residues. The germline gives CDR1 SGHNT, CDR2 YENEEA. With 3 bases clipped from V and 0 bases from J, the junction kept 3 bases outside the gene matches. The entire variable domain, with the rest obtained from reference TRBV11-3 and TRBJ2-3, is as follows: EAGVVQSPRYKIIEKKQPVAFWCNPISGHNTLYWYLQNLGQGPELLIRYENEEAVDDSQLPKDRFSAERLKGVDSTLKIQPAELGDSAVYLCASSFSGLSTDTQYFGPGTRLTVL.

The gene calls are TRBV18 and TRBJ1-5; perhaps TRBD1 as D (5 bases). Germline assignment: CDR1 KGHSH and CDR2 LQKENI. This CDR3 contains 16 residues. The ends were cut back, 4 bases at V and 2 bases at J, with 15 bases in the middle. The CDR3 reads CASSRGLGDGNQPQHF. The CDR3 DNA follows: TGTGCCAGCTCACGGGGACTTGGGGACGGCAATCAGCCCCAGCATTTT.